These 8 T cell receptor beta chains were sequenced from one sample in a study of T cell responses to AZD1222 COVID-19 vaccine. TCRdb keeps only in-frame clones here, not all; method: immunoSEQ multiplex PCR. The table has roughly 200,000 clones, just over 90% seen once; the top ten hold roughly 3.5%. The sequenced sample was peripheral blood, obtained 28 days after the second AZD1222 dose. Receptor source: an adult who received the AZD1222 COVID-19 vaccine.

In this sample, this clone turned up once. J is TRBJ2-2 and V is TRBV19, with D perhaps TRBD2 (6 bases). The CDR3 runs 16 residues. Germline assignment: CDR1 LNHDA and CDR2 SQIVND (reference sequence). Trimming removed 4 bases from V and 2 bases from J, with 14 bases in between. For the CDR3, the DNA is TGTGCCAGTAGTACGGGGAGCGGGCTAAACACCGGGGAGCTGTTTTTT. Its protein is CASSTGSGLNTGELFF.

The rearrangement uses TRBV7-6 and TRBJ2-1; 10 bases fit TRBD2. Germline loops: CDR1 SGHVS, CDR2 FNYEAQ. This CDR3 contains 15 residues. The V segment lost 2 bases and the J segment 8 bases; nucleotides outside the gene matches: 6. In DNA, the CDR3 is TGTGCCAGCAGCTTAAATCCTAGCGGGAGAGATGAGCAGTTCTTC. This translates into CASSLNPSGRDEQFF.

This clone was observed once. The CDR3 spells CASNKRDRAPQETQYF. The CDR3 coding sequence is TGTGCCAGCAACAAGCGGGACAGGGCCCCACAAGAGACCCAGTACTTC. The rearrangement links TRBV18 to TRBJ2-5; 9 nucleotides match TRBD1. The CDR3 is 16 residues long. CDR1 and CDR2 from the germline V gene are KGHSH and LQKENI. Trimming cost V 8 bases and J 2 bases; bases outside gene matches: 12.

The chain employs TRBV28 and TRBJ2-7; 14 bases map to TRBD2. The CDR3 has 24 amino acids. CDR1 is MDHEN and CDR2 is SYDVKM in the germline V gene. Trimming took 4 bases from V and 4 from J; bases not matched to a gene: 30. In DNA form, the CDR3 reads TGTGCCAGCAGTTCAATACGGGGTCTAATATATCGACTAGCGGGAGGGCCTGATAGGTACGAGCAGTACTTC. Its protein is CASSSIRGLIYRLAGGPDRYEQYF.

This chain connects TRBV6-6 to TRBJ1-3; D uncertain. In germline, CDR1 is MNHNY, CDR2 SVGAGI (reference sequence). V was clipped by 7 bases and J by 2 bases, with 9 bases between them. The CDR3 loop spans 13 amino acids. CDR3 in amino acids: CASTVPAGNTIYF. CDR3 DNA: TGTGCCAGCACAGTACCCGCTGGAAACACCATATATTTT.

This rearrangement joins TRBV2 to TRBJ2-2; D may be TRBD2 (5 bases). The CDR3 contains 15 residues. CDR1 is SNHLY, CDR2 FYNNEI, per germline. V lost 6 bases and J lost 5, with 16 bases in between. The CDR3 coding sequence is TGTGCCAGCAGGCCTGGGGAGACGGTAACCGGGGAGCTGTTTTTT. The encoded protein is CASRPGETVTGELFF.

V gene TRBV3-1 (or the pseudogene TRBV3-2) combines with J gene TRBJ2-7; D not certain. The germline gives CDR1 LGHDT, CDR2 YNNKEL (reference sequence). Trimming shortened V by 5 bases and J by 0 bases, and 8 bases separated the two germline ends. This CDR3 region has 13 residues. DNA of the CDR3: TGTGCCAGCAGCGGTGCAGGCTCCTACGAGCAGTACTTC. Protein product: CASSGAGSYEQYF.

The chain has TRBV6-5 and TRBJ1-1, with no clear D. Germline V lookup: CDR1 MNHEY, CDR2 SVGAGI. Trimming cost V 8 bases and J 1 base, with 11 bases left between them. This CDR3 contains 13 residues. Written as DNA, the CDR3 is TGTGCCAGCCTTATTGCAAGGAACACTGAAGCTTTCTTT. Its translation: CASLIARNTEAFF.